These 4 T cell receptor beta chains share one sample of origin, sequenced in a study of blood T cell repertoires in COVID-19. The table came from immunoSEQ multiplex PCR; TCRdb's copy has only in-frame clones and leaves some out. Here the sample spans 200,000 to 250,000 clones, roughly 80% being singletons. The material sequenced was peripheral blood. These receptors were obtained from a woman of 80 years or more with acute or convalescent COVID-19.

This chain connects TRBV19 to TRBJ1-1, with D possibly matching TRBD1 (5 bases). The germline V gene has CDR1 LNHDA and CDR2 SQIVND (reference sequence). With 4 bases removed from V and 1 base from J, the gap between germline ends came to 16 bases. The CDR3 extends over 16 amino acids. This CDR3 reads CASSTLERDGNTEAFF. CDR3 nucleotides: TGTGCCAGTAGTACCCTCGAGCGGGACGGGAACACTGAAGCTTTCTTT.

This clone showed up just once. The J gene is TRBJ1-2, the V gene TRBV7-8; the D is unclear. CDR1 and CDR2 (germline): SGHVS, FQNEAQ. V was trimmed by 5 bases and J by 5 bases, leaving 18 bases between them. This CDR3 comprises 15 residues. CDR3 residues: CASSGLTETGYGYTF. The CDR3 bases are TGTGCCAGCAGCGGACTGACGGAGACGGGTTATGGCTACACCTTC.

The chain carries TRBV27 and TRBJ2-3, with D possibly TRBD2 on 5 matching bases. The germline V and J ends were trimmed by 2 bases and 0 bases, with 9 bases remaining between them. The germline V gene has CDR1 MNHEY and CDR2 SMNVEV (reference sequence). The CDR3 has 15 residues. In nucleotides, the CDR3 is TGTGCCAGCAGTTTAAGCGGTCTTAGCACAGATACGCAGTATTTT. Encoded protein: CASSLSGLSTDTQYF.

The V call is TRBV18, the J call TRBJ1-2; unclear D gene. Germline V gene lookup returns CDR1 KGHSH and CDR2 LQKENI. The CDR3 contains 15 residues. V lost 4 bases, J lost 2 bases, and 14 bases lay in between. CDR3 sequence reads: CASSLELLPNYGYTF. CDR3 in DNA: TGTGCCAGCTCACTAGAACTCCTACCAAACTATGGCTACACCTTC.